These 15 T cell receptor beta chains were all obtained from the same sample, sequenced in a study of a mutant IDH1 vaccine in newly diagnosed glioma. These receptors' antigens are unknown. The time point is: week 35, safety follow-up. A single vaccine dose contained 300 ug of mutant IDH1 20-mer peptide, and topical imiquimod was used with it. TCRdb keeps only in-frame clones here, not all; method: immunoSEQ multiplex PCR. The table shows around 60,000 clones, with roughly 81% occurring only once. The source material was PBMCs, sampled from a glioma patient whose treatment included an IDH1 peptide vaccine. These TCRs come from a man aged 40-49 years with glioma.

The chain has TRBV19 and TRBJ2-1; 9 bases match TRBD2. CDR3 length: 16 amino acids. V trimming: 8 bases; J trimming: 2 bases; junction bases outside the gene matches: 10. Germline lookup yields CDR1 LNHDA and CDR2 SQIVND (reference sequence). The CDR3 DNA follows: TGTGCCAGTGAGAATTCAGCGGGGGGCCCCTACAATGAGCAGTTCTTC. This encodes CASENSAGGPYNEQFF.

The chain couples TRBV7-6 to TRBJ2-2; 10 nucleotides match TRBD1. In germline, CDR1 is SGHVS, CDR2 FNYEAQ. The CDR3 loop spans 14 amino acids. With 5 bases clipped from V and 7 bases from J, the junction kept 4 bases outside the gene matches. CDR3 sequence: CASSRDRGNGELFF. DNA for the CDR3: TGTGCCAGCAGCCGGGACAGGGGTAACGGGGAGCTGTTTTTT.

V is TRBV7-6 and J is TRBJ2-1; D unresolved. V dropped 0 bases and J dropped 6 bases, with 9 bases sitting between them. Germline-derived CDR1 and CDR2 are SGHVS and FNYEAQ. The CDR3 totals 14 residues. The CDR3 here is CASSLAGIGNEQFF. CDR3 DNA: TGTGCCAGCAGCTTAGCAGGGATAGGCAATGAGCAGTTCTTC. The variable domain in full, with the rest retrieved from reference TRBV7-6 and TRBJ2-1, is GAGVSQSPRYKVTKRGQDVALRCDPISGHVSLYWYRQALGQGPEFLTYFNYEAQQDKSGLPNDRFSAERPEGSISTLTIQRTEQRDSAMYRCASSLAGIGNEQFFGPGTRLTVL.

This chain links TRBV5-6 with TRBJ1-2; the D is unclear. V lost 0 bases to trimming and J lost 6 bases, with 6 bases between them. The CDR3 is 12 amino acids. CDR1 is SGHDT, CDR2 YYEEEE, per germline. CDR3 region: CASSLDGDGYTF. The CDR3 region has the DNA TGTGCCAGCAGCTTGGATGGGGATGGCTACACCTTC.

This clone turned up a few times. The CDR3 region has the DNA TGTGCCAGTAGTATAGGACAGGGATGGACTGAAGCTTTCTTT. Translated: CASSIGQGWTEAFF. The chain combines TRBV19 with TRBJ1-1; TRBD1 agrees at 7 bases. The germline CDR1 and CDR2 sequences are LNHDA and SQIVND (reference sequence). The CDR3 is 14 residues long. V gave up 1 base and J gave up 5 bases; unmatched junction bases: 4.

A single count supports this clone. V and J are TRBV5-1 and TRBJ2-3; a possible D gene is TRBD2 (6 bases). The germline V and J ends were trimmed by 0 bases and 6 bases, with 14 bases remaining between them. The CDR3 is 15 amino acids. CDR1 SGHRS and CDR2 YFSETQ come from the germline V gene. The CDR3 coding sequence is TGCGCCAGCAGCTTGGAAGGTACCCGGGGGGATACGCAGTATTTT. It codes for CASSLEGTRGDTQYF.

The CDR3 spells CASSQPDRADGYTF. The CDR3 DNA follows: TGCGCCAGCAGCCAACCTGACAGGGCAGATGGCTACACCTTC. The V and J genes are TRBV4-1 and TRBJ1-2, with 7 bases that match TRBD1. The germline gives CDR1 MGHRA, CDR2 YSYEKL. Unmatched junction bases numbered 6, after V lost 2 bases and J lost 6 bases. The CDR3 contains 14 residues.

About this clone itself: An end of the junction does not agree with germline; a read error may underlie this. The chain links TRBV6-6 to TRBJ1-3; no clear D gene. The CDR3 runs to 13 residues. CDR1 and CDR2 (germline): MNHNY, SVGAGI (reference sequence). For the CDR3, the DNA is TGTACCAGCAGTTCCCCATCTGGAAACACCATATATTTT. Its translation: CTSSSPSGNTIYF.

This chain connects TRBV18 to TRBJ2-1; 10 bases align to TRBD2. Germline trimming cut 5 bases from V and 4 bases from J; bases unmatched to any gene: 5. The CDR3 consists of 15 residues. CDR1 is KGHSH and CDR2 is LQKENI in the germline V gene. The CDR3: CASSSLAGEYNEQFF. For the CDR3, the DNA is TGTGCCAGCTCATCGCTAGCGGGGGAATACAATGAGCAGTTCTTC.

The chain combines TRBV20-1 with TRBJ2-7; no clear D gene. V was pared by 0 bases and J by 7 bases, with 7 bases between. The CDR3 length is 11 residues. Germline V gene sequence: CDR1 DFQATT, CDR2 SNEGSKA (reference sequence). CDR3: CSARDPPEQYF. For the CDR3, the DNA is TGCAGTGCTAGAGATCCCCCAGAGCAGTACTTC.

V gene TRBV29-1 combines with J gene TRBJ2-5; 7 bases agree with TRBD1. V was clipped by 7 bases and J by 1 base; unmatched bases: 6. CDR1 SQVTM and CDR2 ANQGSEA come from the germline V gene. This CDR3 comprises 13 residues. The CDR3 DNA follows: TGCAGCGCGGTACAGGGGTCCCAAGAGACCCAGTACTTC. Translating gives CSAVQGSQETQYF.

V usage is TRBV29-1 and J usage is TRBJ1-3, with D unclear. This CDR3 is built from 13 residues. Trimming took 4 bases from V and 1 from J, leaving 8 bases between them. Germline loops: CDR1 SQVTM, CDR2 ANQGSEA. The CDR3 is CSVAPHSGNTIYF. CDR3 bases: TGCAGCGTTGCACCACATTCTGGAAACACCATATATTTT.

The rearrangement joins TRBV30 to TRBJ1-1, with a weak D call TRBD1 (5 bases). Germline V gene lookup returns CDR1 GTSNPN and CDR2 SVGIG (reference sequence). The CDR3 covers 12 residues. The V gene lost 2 bases and the J gene lost 8 bases, with 12 bases spanning the gap. CDR3 sequence: CAWSYERGEAFF. The CDR3 region has the DNA TGTGCCTGGAGTTACGAGCGGGGGGAAGCTTTCTTT.

This clone was counted a few times. The chain joins TRBV30 to TRBJ2-2; 10 positions match TRBD1. Germline lookup yields CDR1 GTSNPN and CDR2 SVGIG (reference sequence). The CDR3 has 15 residues. The junction had 5 bases not matched to a gene; V was cut back by 4 bases and J by 3 bases. The CDR3 loop is CAWTRQGADTGELFF. The CDR3 nucleotides read TGTGCCTGGACTCGACAGGGGGCCGACACCGGGGAGCTGTTTTTT.

The chain joins TRBV5-1 to TRBJ2-2; the match to TRBD2 covers 12 bases. V dropped 7 bases and J dropped 5; count of bases not matched to a gene: 6. The CDR3 extends over 15 amino acids. Germline assignment: CDR1 SGHRS and CDR2 YFSETQ. The CDR3 DNA sequence: TGCGCCAGCGGGCTAGCGGGGGGGCCGACCGGGGAGCTGTTTTTT. Translation: CASGLAGGPTGELFF.